A single sample gave rise to the 26 T cell receptor beta chains below, sequenced in a study of blood T cells in healthy people across ages. Primed by a sample-barcoded 5' primer and a J-beta primer mix, a second PCR proceeded for about 6 to 12 cycles. TCRdb processed the 5' RACE reads anew with MiXCR; each CDR3 protein has one entry. The profile shows 650,000 to 700,000 distinct CDR3 sequences, 32% of them singletons. Sequencing input: blood. These receptors were taken from a woman aged 80 or older in good health.

The rearrangement links TRBV9 to TRBJ2-7, with unresolved D. Germline values: CDR1 SGDLS, CDR2 YYNGEE. The CDR3 runs to 13 residues. Trimming took off 4 bases at V and 2 bases at J, with 10 bases between the two ends. CDR3 bases: TGTGCCAGCAGCCACGAGACGGCCTACGAGCAGTACTTC. Residues: CASSHETAYEQYF.

This clonotype was detected ten times or more. The rearrangement joins TRBV5-6 to TRBJ1-2; D is perhaps TRBD1 (5 bases). CDR3 length equals 15 residues. The V gene's germline CDR1 is SGHDT and CDR2 YYEEEE. Trimming left V 3 bases short and J 5 bases short, with 17 bases between. DNA of the CDR3: TGTGCCAGCAGCTCAACCACGGGACTCCTTTATGGCTACACCTTC. Its protein is CASSSTTGLLYGYTF.

Of note for this clonotype: A much larger clone sits a single nucleotide away, making a read error possible. The rearrangement joins TRBV6-5 to TRBJ1-1; 7 positions match TRBD1. The CDR3 loop spans 12 amino acids. Germline V gene sequence: CDR1 MNHEY, CDR2 SVGAGI. The V segment lost 10 bases and the J segment 6 bases; nucleotides outside the gene matches: 8. The CDR3 region is CANSRGLAEAFF. For the CDR3, the DNA is TGTGCCAACAGCAGGGGGTTGGCTGAAGCTTTCTTT.

V gene TRBV7-3 combines with J gene TRBJ1-4; D may be TRBD1 (6 bases). V gave up 0 bases and J gave up 6 bases, with 11 bases separating them. Germline values: CDR1 SGHTA, CDR2 FQGTGA. There are 15 residues in the CDR3. The CDR3 DNA follows: TGTGCCAGCAGCTTAACCCCGGGGGCCGATGAAAAACTGTTTTTT. The encoded protein is CASSLTPGADEKLFF.

With respect to this clonotype: Its ends do not fully match the called genes, so a read error is possible. The genes are TRBV7-2 and TRBJ2-1; D is perhaps TRBD2 (5 bases). The CDR3 is 17 residues long. Germline V gene sequence: CDR1 SGHTA, CDR2 FQGNSA. For the CDR3, the DNA is TGTACCAGCAGTTTAGAAGGAGGCGGCTCCCTCTACAATGAGCAGTTCTTC. Encoded protein: CTSSLEGGGSLYNEQFF.

This clonotype was recorded many times. CDR3 nucleotide sequence: TGTGCCAGCAGGAGGGACTCACGAGCTTCACCCCTCCACTTT. Amino acids: CASRRDSRASPLHF. V is TRBV6-5 and J is TRBJ1-6, with a weak D call TRBD1 (5 bases). The V and J ends lost 6 bases and 9 bases respectively, with 15 bases between them. Germline assignment: CDR1 MNHEY and CDR2 SVGAGI. CDR3 length: 14 residues.

The rearrangement joins TRBV12-3 or TRBV12-4 to TRBJ2-2, with TRBD1 identical over 8 bases. There are 15 residues in the CDR3. The V segment lost 3 bases and the J segment 6 bases; nucleotides outside the gene matches: 6. Here the CDR3 reads CASSLAQGGAGELFF. In DNA form, the CDR3 reads TGTGCCAGCAGTTTGGCACAGGGGGGAGCCGGGGAGCTGTTTTTT.

This clonotype has ten or more counts. The chain couples TRBV4-3 to TRBJ1-2; no definite D call. Per germline, CDR1 LGHNA and CDR2 YSLEER. CDR3 size: 15 residues. Trimming took off 0 bases at V and 0 bases at J, with 8 bases between the two ends. CDR3 coding DNA: TGCGCCAGCAGCCAAGATCGGATCGCTAACTATGGCTACACCTTC. Translated: CASSQDRIANYGYTF.

The chain links TRBV7-2 to TRBJ2-5; 14 nucleotides align to TRBD2. The CDR3 has 18 amino acids. The V gene end was trimmed by 1 base and the J gene end by 1 base; junction bases not matched to a gene: 5. The germline gives CDR1 SGHTA, CDR2 FQGNSA. The CDR3 region has the DNA TGTGCCAGCAGCTTAGGACTAGCGGGAGGGCCGGTCCAAGAGACCCAGTACTTC. It translates to CASSLGLAGGPVQETQYF.

In its sample, this clonotype was seen many times. The chain is built from TRBV4-2 and TRBJ2-1, with 10 bases aligning to TRBD2. V shed 4 bases, J shed 5 bases, and the junction held 8 bases outside the gene matches. The CDR3 contains 16 residues. From germline, CDR1 is LGHNA and CDR2 YNFKEQ. CDR3 in amino acids: CASSLDLAGADNEQFF. The CDR3 DNA follows: TGTGCCAGCAGCCTCGACCTAGCGGGGGCCGACAATGAGCAGTTCTTC.

A single count supports this clonotype. A read error may explain this, as a much larger clone is one base away. The chain uses TRBV7-8 and TRBJ2-7; the match to TRBD1 covers 8 bases. The CDR3 runs 13 residues. Germline lookup yields CDR1 SGHVS and CDR2 FQNEAQ. For the CDR3, the DNA is TGTGCCAGCAAGATCCCGACAGGGGACGAGCAGTGCTTC. Translated: CASKIPTGDEQCF. The complete variable domain, with remaining parts taken from reference TRBV7-8 and TRBJ2-7, reads GAGVSQSPRYKVAKRGQDVALRCDPISGHVSLFWYQQALGQGPEFLTYFQNEAQLDKSGLPSDRFFAERPEGSVSTLKIQRTQQEDSAVYLCASKIPTGDEQCFGPGTRLTVT.

The J gene is TRBJ2-3, the V gene TRBV9; no clear D gene. The CDR3 runs 16 residues. CDR1 and CDR2 from the germline V gene are SGDLS and YYNGEE. Trimming removed 1 base from V and 7 bases from J, with 19 bases in between. The CDR3 sequence is CASSVTMEIRCNTQYF. DNA of the CDR3: TGTGCCAGCAGCGTAACCATGGAAATCAGGTGTAATACGCAGTATTTT.

The chain is built from TRBV9 and TRBJ1-1; 8 bases map to TRBD1. Germline assignment: CDR1 SGDLS and CDR2 YYNGEE. CDR3 size: 14 residues. Trimming took 0 bases from V and 4 from J; bases not matched to a gene: 2. CDR3 DNA: TGTGCCAGCAGCGTAGCTACAGGGGGCACTGAAGCTTTCTTT. Translated, it gives CASSVATGGTEAFF. Combining the CDR3 with reference TRBV9 and TRBJ1-1 gives the whole variable domain DSGVTQTPKHLITATGQRVTLRCSPRSGDLSVYWYQQSLDQGLQFLIQYYNGEERAKGNILERFSAQQFPDLHSELNLSSLELGDSALYFCASSVATGGTEAFFGQGTRLTVV.

This clonotype was seen at least ten times. V gene TRBV12-3 or TRBV12-4 combines with J gene TRBJ2-7, with 7 bases that match TRBD1. The V and J ends lost 3 bases and 0 bases, in that order; junction bases with no gene match: 2. This CDR3 is built from 14 residues. The CDR3 is CASSLWDSSYEQYF. Here the CDR3 DNA reads TGTGCCAGCAGTTTGTGGGACAGCTCCTACGAGCAGTACTTC.

The CDR3 here is CASSQGLVGNQPQHF. Written as DNA, the CDR3 is TGCGCCAGCAGCCAGGGACTCGTCGGCAATCAGCCCCAGCATTTT. V usage is TRBV4-1 and J usage is TRBJ1-5; possibly TRBD1 for D (5 bases). The CDR3 has 15 residues. Germline CDR1 and CDR2: MGHRA and YSYEKL. V dropped 3 bases and J dropped 2 bases, with 11 bases sitting between them.

J is TRBJ1-2 and V is TRBV20-1, with 12 bases fitting TRBD1. V was pared by 8 bases and J by 5 bases, with 12 bases of the junction left unmatched. Germline assignment: CDR1 DFQATT and CDR2 SNEGSKA (reference sequence). The CDR3 runs 15 residues. CDR3 sequence (DNA): TGCAGTCTACGCCAAGGGACAGGGGGCGGGTATGGCTACACCTTC. Amino acids: CSLRQGTGGGYGYTF.

V usage is TRBV28 and J usage is TRBJ1-1; a weak D match, TRBD1 (5 bases). The CDR3 is 13 amino acids. V was cut by 10 bases and J by 5 bases, with 17 bases left in between. Germline V gene data show CDR1 as MDHEN and CDR2 as SYDVKM. The CDR3 bases are TGTGCCACCGCGGGGCCCGGGGGGACTGAAGCTTTCTTT. Translated, it gives CATAGPGGTEAFF.

V and J are TRBV7-2 and TRBJ2-2; 10 positions agree with TRBD1. Per the germline V gene, CDR1 is SGHTA and CDR2 is FQGNSA. CDR3 length equals 18 residues. The junction had 15 bases not matched to a gene; V was cut back by 5 bases and J by 6 bases. This CDR3 reads CASSRRTGGPSSAGELFF. As DNA, the CDR3 is TGTGCCAGCAGCCGGCGGACAGGGGGGCCCTCCTCCGCCGGGGAGCTGTTTTTT.

This clonotype has ten or more counts. This chain joins TRBV20-1 and TRBJ2-7, with TRBD2 matching over 8 bases. The CDR3 has 14 residues. V shed 6 bases, J shed 1 base, and the junction held 8 bases outside the gene matches. Germline lookup yields CDR1 DFQATT and CDR2 SNEGSKA (reference sequence). The CDR3 region is CSAVHGGGSYEQYF. CDR3 DNA: TGCAGTGCAGTCCACGGGGGGGGGTCCTACGAGCAGTACTTC.

J is TRBJ1-1 and V is TRBV19, with 7 bases identical to TRBD1. After removal of 4 bases from V and 5 bases from J, the junction contained 7 bases not matched to a gene. The CDR3 is made up of 14 amino acids. CDR1 is LNHDA, CDR2 SQIVND, per germline (reference sequence). This CDR3 reads CASSNRGRGTEAFF. The DNA of the CDR3 is TGTGCCAGTAGTAACAGGGGTCGGGGGACTGAAGCTTTCTTT.

This clonotype was seen repeatedly, ten times or more. The gene calls are TRBV7-2 and TRBJ1-4; no clear D. The CDR3 runs to 13 residues. Trimming took 1 base from V and 8 from J, leaving 8 bases between them. Germline V CDR1 and CDR2: SGHTA, FQGNSA. CDR3 nucleotides: TGTGCCAGCAGCTTAGGGGGTAGGGAAAAACTGTTTTTT. It specifies CASSLGGREKLFF. Combining the CDR3 with reference TRBV7-2 and TRBJ1-4 gives the whole variable domain GAGVSQSPSNKVTEKGKDVELRCDPISGHTALYWYRQSLGQGLEFLIYFQGNSAPDKSGLPSDRFSAERTGGSVSTLTIQRTQQEDSAVYLCASSLGGREKLFFGSGTQLSVL.

Points on this clonotype: Relative to the germline gene, one junction end is altered; a read error may explain this. The chain uses TRBV7-9 and TRBJ2-1; maybe TRBD1 (6 bases). The CDR3 runs to 14 residues. CDR1 and CDR2 (germline): SEHNR, FQNEAQ (reference sequence). The CDR3 coding sequence is TGTGCCAGCAGCACTTCAGGGGTATGGGATGAGCAGTGCTTC. It is translated as CASSTSGVWDEQCF.

This clonotype occurred once. This rearrangement joins TRBV29-1 to TRBJ1-2; D call uncertain. Trimming took 1 base from V and 6 from J, leaving 6 bases between them. Germline V gene sequence: CDR1 SQVTM, CDR2 ANQGSEA. The CDR3 has 11 amino acids. The CDR3 reads CSVEGGNGYTF. CDR3 DNA sequence: TGCAGCGTTGAAGGGGGTAATGGCTACACCTTC.

V gene TRBV7-2 combines with J gene TRBJ2-1; D is unresolved. V was pared by 3 bases and J by 5 bases, with 14 bases between. The CDR3 spans 15 residues. The germline gives CDR1 SGHTA, CDR2 FQGNSA. The CDR3 DNA sequence: TGTGCCAGCAGCTTCCCGTTCCAACCCAACAATGAGCAGTTCTTC. It is translated as CASSFPFQPNNEQFF.

This clonotype has just one count. This may be a read error: a much more frequent sequence differs by one nucleotide. This rearrangement joins TRBV7-9 to TRBJ2-5; TRBD2 might be the D (7 bases). The DNA end lines up better with TRBJ2-1; the J call may be wrong. Germline lookup yields CDR1 SEHNR and CDR2 FQNEAQ (reference sequence). This CDR3 region has 17 residues. Here the CDR3 reads CASSSTGRGPPQETQFF. The CDR3, as DNA: TGTGCCAGCAGCTCGACTGGGCGGGGGCCTCCCCAAGAGACCCAGTTCTTC.

This clonotype appeared a single time. This chain uses TRBV5-1 with TRBJ2-3, with 11 nucleotides matching TRBD2. Germline CDR1 is SGHRS and CDR2 is YFSETQ. The J segment lost 0 bases and the V segment lost 4 bases, leaving 7 bases of the junction unmatched. This CDR3 contains 17 residues. The CDR3 loop is CASSTTRTSGSTDTQYF. The CDR3 DNA is TGCGCCAGCAGCACCACCCGGACTAGCGGGAGCACAGATACGCAGTATTTT.